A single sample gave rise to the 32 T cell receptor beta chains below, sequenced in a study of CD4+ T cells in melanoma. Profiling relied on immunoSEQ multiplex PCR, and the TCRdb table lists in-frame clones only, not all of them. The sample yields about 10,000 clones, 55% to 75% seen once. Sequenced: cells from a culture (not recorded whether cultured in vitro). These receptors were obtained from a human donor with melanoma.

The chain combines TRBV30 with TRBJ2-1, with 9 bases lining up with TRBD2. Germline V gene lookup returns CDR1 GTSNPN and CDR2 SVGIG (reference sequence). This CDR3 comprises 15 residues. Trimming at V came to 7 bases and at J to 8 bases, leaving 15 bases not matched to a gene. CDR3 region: CALQAGGTSWDEQFF. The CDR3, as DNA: TGTGCCTTGCAAGCGGGGGGAACCTCTTGGGATGAGCAGTTCTTC.

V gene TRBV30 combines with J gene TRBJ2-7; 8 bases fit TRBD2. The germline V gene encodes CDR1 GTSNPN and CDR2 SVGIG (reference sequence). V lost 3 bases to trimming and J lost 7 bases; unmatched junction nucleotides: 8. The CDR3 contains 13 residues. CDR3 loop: CAWRRGGGIEQYF. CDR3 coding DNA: TGTGCCTGGAGGAGGGGCGGGGGGATAGAGCAGTACTTC.

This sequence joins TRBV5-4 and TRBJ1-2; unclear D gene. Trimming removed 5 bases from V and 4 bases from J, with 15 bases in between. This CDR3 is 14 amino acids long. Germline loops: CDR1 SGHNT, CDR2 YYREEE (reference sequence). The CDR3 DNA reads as TGTGCCAGCAGTCCGGGAGGGCGGTCCTATGGCTACACCTTC. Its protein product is CASSPGGRSYGYTF.

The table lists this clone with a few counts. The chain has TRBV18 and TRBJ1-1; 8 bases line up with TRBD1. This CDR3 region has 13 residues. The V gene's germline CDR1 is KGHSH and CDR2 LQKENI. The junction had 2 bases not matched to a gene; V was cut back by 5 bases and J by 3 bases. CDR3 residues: CASSTTGDTEAFF. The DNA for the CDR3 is TGTGCCAGCTCAACGACAGGGGACACTGAAGCTTTCTTT.

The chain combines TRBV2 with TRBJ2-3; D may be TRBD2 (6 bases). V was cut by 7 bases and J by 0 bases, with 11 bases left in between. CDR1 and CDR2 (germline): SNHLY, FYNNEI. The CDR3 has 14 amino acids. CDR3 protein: CASKRVFSTDTQYF. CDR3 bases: TGTGCCAGCAAGCGGGTTTTTAGCACAGATACGCAGTATTTT. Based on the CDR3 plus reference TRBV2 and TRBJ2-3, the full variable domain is EPEVTQTPSHQVTQMGQEVILRCVPISNHLYFYWYRQILGQKVEFLVSFYNNEISEKSEIFDDQFSVERPDGSNFTLKIRSTKLEDSAMYFCASKRVFSTDTQYFGPGTRLTVL.

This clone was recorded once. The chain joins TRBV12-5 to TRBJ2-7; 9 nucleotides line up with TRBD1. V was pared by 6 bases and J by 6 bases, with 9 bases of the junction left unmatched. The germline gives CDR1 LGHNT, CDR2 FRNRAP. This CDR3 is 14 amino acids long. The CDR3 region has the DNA TGTGCTAGTGGCCGAGGACAGGGGATGGGCGAGCAGTACTTC. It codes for CASGRGQGMGEQYF.

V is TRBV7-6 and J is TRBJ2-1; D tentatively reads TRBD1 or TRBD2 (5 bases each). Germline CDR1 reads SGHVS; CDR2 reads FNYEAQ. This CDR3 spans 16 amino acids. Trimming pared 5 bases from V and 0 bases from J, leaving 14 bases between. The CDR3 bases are TGTGCCAGCAGCCCTATCGGGGCGAGCTCCTACAATGAGCAGTTCTTC. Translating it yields CASSPIGASSYNEQFF.

In nucleotides, the CDR3 is TGTGCCAGCAGCGCCCGCCTTTTAGCGCTAACAGCGGCTAATGAAAAACTGTTTTTT. Protein: CASSARLLALTAANEKLFF. The chain recombines TRBV7-9 with TRBJ1-4; D remains unclear. This CDR3 comprises 19 residues. V lost 5 bases and J 3 bases, leaving 25 bases between the germline ends. CDR1 is SEHNR and CDR2 is FQNEAQ in the germline V gene (reference sequence).

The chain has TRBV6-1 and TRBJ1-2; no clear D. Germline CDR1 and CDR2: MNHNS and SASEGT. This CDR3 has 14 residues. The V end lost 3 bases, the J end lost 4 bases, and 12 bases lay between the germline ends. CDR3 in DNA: TGTGCCAGCAGTGACGGAGGGAATTTCTATGGCTACACCTTC. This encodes CASSDGGNFYGYTF.

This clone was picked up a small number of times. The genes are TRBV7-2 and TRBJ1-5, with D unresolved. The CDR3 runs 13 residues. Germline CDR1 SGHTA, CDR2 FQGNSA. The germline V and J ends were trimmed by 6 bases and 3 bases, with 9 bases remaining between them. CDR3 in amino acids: CASRRGNNQPQHF. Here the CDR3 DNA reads TGTGCCAGCAGACGTGGTAACAATCAGCCCCAGCATTTT.

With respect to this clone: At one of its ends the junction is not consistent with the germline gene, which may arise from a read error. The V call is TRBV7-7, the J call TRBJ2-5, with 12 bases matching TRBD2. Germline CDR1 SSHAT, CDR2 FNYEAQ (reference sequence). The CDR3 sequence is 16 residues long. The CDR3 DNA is TGTGCTAGCAGCCCAACGGGACTAGCGGGCGAGGAGACCCAGTACTTC. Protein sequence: CASSPTGLAGEETQYF.

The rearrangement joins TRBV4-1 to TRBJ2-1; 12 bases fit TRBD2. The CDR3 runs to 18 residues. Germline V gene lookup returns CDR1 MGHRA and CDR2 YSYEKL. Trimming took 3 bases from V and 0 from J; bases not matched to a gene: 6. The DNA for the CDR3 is TGCGCCAGCAGCCAGGCCGGACTAGCGGGGAGCTCCTACAATGAGCAGTTCTTC. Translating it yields CASSQAGLAGSSYNEQFF.

CDR3 sequence: CASSPGLAVTGANVLTF. CDR3 DNA: TGTGCCAGCAGCCCGGGACTAGCGGTAACTGGGGCCAACGTCCTGACTTTC. The chain links TRBV28 to TRBJ2-6; 11 bases map to TRBD2. Trimming took 6 bases from V and 2 from J; bases not matched to a gene: 6. This CDR3 comprises 17 residues. In germline, CDR1 is MDHEN, CDR2 SYDVKM.

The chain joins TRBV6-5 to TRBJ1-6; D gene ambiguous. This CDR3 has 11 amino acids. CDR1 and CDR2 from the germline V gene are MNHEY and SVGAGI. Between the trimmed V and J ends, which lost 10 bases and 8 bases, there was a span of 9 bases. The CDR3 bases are TGTGCCACGGCGGCGCATTCACCCCTCCACTTT. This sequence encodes CATAAHSPLHF.

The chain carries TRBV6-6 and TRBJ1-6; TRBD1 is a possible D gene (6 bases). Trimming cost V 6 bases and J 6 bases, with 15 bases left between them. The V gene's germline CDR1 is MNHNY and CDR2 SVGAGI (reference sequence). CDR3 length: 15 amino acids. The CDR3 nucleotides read TGTGCCAGCAGCTTAGGGGGGCAGGGTAATTCACCCCTCCACTTT. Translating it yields CASSLGGQGNSPLHF.

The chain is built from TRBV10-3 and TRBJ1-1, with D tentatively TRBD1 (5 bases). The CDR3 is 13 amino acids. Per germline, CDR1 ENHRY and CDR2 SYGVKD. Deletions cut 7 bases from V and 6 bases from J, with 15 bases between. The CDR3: CAIKGTGSSEAFF. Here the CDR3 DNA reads TGTGCCATCAAGGGGACCGGGAGCTCTGAAGCTTTCTTT.

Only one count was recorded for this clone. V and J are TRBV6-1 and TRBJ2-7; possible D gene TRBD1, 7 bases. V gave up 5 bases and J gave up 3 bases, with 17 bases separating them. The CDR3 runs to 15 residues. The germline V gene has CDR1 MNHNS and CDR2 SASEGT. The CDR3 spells CASSPPRQGLYEQYF. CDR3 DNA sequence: TGTGCCAGCAGTCCACCCCGACAGGGACTCTACGAGCAGTACTTC.

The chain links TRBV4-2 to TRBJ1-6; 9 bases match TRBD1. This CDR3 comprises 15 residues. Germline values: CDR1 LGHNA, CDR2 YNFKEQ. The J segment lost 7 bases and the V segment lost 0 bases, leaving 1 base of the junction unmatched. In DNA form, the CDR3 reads TGTGCCAGCAGCCAAGATGGGACAGGGAATTCACCCCTCCACTTT. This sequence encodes CASSQDGTGNSPLHF.

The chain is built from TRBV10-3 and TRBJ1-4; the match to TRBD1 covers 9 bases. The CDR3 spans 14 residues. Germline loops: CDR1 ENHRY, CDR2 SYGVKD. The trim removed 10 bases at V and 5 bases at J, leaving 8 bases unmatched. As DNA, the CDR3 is TGTGCCACCAGGCCCGGGACAGGGAATGAAAAACTGTTTTTT. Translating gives CATRPGTGNEKLFF.

The CDR3 sequence: CASSPGRGWVDGYTF. The CDR3 coding sequence is TGTGCCAGCTCACCCGGACGGGGTTGGGTCGATGGCTACACCTTC. The V call is TRBV18, the J call TRBJ1-2; D gene uncertain. This CDR3 comprises 15 residues. Germline CDR1 and CDR2: KGHSH and LQKENI. V was pared by 3 bases and J by 6 bases, with 17 bases between. Drawing the rest from reference TRBV18 and TRBJ1-2, the complete variable domain is NAGVMQNPRHLVRRRGQEARLRCSPMKGHSHVYWYRQLPEEGLKFMVYLQKENIIDESGMPKERFSAEFPKEGPSILRIQQVVRGDSAAYFCASSPGRGWVDGYTFGSGTRLTVV.

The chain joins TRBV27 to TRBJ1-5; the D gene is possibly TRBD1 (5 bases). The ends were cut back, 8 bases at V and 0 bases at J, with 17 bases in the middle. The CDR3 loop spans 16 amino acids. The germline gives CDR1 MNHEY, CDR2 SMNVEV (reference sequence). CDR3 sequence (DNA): TGTGCCAGCGGACCTTGGGACCGACTTAGCAATCAGCCCCAGCATTTT. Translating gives CASGPWDRLSNQPQHF.

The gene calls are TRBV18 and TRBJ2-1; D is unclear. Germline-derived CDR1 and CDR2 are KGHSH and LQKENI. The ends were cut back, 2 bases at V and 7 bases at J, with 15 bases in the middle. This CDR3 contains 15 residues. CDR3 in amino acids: CASSPYLGRTNEQFF. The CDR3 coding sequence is TGTGCCAGCTCACCATACCTGGGTCGGACGAATGAGCAGTTCTTC.

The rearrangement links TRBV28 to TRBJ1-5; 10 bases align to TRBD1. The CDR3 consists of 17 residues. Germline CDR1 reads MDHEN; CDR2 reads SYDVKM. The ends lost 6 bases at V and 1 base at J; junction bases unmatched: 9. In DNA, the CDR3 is TGTGCCAGCAGGCGGGACAGGGGTTATTTGAGCAATCAGCCCCAGCATTTT. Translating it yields CASRRDRGYLSNQPQHF.

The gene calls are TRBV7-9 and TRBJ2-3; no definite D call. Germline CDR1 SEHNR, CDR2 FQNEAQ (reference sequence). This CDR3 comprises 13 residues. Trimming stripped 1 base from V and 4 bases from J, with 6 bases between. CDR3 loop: CASSLGSPDTQYF. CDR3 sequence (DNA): TGTGCCAGCAGCTTAGGTAGCCCAGATACGCAGTATTTT. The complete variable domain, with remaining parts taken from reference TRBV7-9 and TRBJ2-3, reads DTGVSQNPRHKITKRGQNVTFRCDPISEHNRLYWYRQTLGQGPEFLTYFQNEAQLEKSRLLSDRFSAERPKGSFSTLEIQRTEQGDSAMYLCASSLGSPDTQYFGPGTRLTVL.

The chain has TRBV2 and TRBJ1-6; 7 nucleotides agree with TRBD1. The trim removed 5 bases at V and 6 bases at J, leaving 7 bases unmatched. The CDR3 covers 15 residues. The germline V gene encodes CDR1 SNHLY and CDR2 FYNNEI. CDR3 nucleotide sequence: TGTGCCAGCAGTAGGGCGGGACAGAGTAATTCACCCCTCCACTTT. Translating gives CASSRAGQSNSPLHF.

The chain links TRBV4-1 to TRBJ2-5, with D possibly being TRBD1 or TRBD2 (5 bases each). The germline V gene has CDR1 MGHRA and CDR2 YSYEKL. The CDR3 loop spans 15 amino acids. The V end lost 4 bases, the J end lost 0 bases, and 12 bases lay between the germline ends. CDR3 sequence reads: CASSRPGRHQETQYF. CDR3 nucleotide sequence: TGCGCCAGCAGCCGCCCGGGACGCCACCAAGAGACCCAGTACTTC.

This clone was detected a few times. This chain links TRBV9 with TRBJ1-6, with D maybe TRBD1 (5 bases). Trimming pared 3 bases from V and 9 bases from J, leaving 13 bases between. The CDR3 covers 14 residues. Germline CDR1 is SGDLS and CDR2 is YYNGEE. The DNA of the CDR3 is TGTGCCAGCAGCGAAGGGACTACTAGTTCACCCCTCCACTTT. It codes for CASSEGTTSSPLHF.

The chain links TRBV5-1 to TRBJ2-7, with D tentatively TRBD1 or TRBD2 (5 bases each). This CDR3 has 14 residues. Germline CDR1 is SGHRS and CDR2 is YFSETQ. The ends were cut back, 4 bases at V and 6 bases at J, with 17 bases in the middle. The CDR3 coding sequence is TGCGCCAGCAGCCCCGGGACCGCGATAAGCGAGCAGTACTTC. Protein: CASSPGTAISEQYF.

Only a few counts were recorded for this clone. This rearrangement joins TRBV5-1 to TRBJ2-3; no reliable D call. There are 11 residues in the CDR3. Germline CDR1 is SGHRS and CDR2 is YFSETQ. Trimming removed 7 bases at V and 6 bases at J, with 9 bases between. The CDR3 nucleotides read TGCGCCAGCCCCGACGATGATACGCAGTATTTT. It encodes CASPDDDTQYF. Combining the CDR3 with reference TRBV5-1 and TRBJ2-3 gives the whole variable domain KAGVTQTPRYLIKTRGQQVTLSCSPISGHRSVSWYQQTPGQGLQFLFEYFSETQRNKGNFPGRFSGRQFSNSRSEMNVSTLELGDSALYLCASPDDDTQYFGPGTRLTVL.

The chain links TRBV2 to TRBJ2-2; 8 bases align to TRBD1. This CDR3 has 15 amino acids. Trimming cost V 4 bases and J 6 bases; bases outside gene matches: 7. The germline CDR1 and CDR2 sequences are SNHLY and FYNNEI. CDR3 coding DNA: TGTGCCAGCAGTGCAGGGGGCGGGATTCCCGGGGAGCTGTTTTTT. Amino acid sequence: CASSAGGGIPGELFF.

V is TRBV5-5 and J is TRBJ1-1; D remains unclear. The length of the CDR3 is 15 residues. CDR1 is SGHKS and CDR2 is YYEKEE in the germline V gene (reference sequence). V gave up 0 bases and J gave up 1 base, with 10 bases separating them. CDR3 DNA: TGTGCCAGCAGCTTGGACCGGGGAAGGAACACTGAAGCTTTCTTT. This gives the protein CASSLDRGRNTEAFF.

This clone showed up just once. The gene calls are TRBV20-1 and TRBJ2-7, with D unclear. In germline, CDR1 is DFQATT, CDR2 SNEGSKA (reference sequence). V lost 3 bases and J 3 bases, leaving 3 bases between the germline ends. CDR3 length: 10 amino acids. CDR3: CSARDYEQYF. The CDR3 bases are TGCAGTGCTAGGGACTACGAGCAGTACTTC.